This passage covers 12 T cell receptor beta chains from one sample sequenced in a study of cytomegalovirus exposure and HLA in healthy donors. The study ran its PCR with 60 Vbeta and 13 Jbeta primers. Assay: immunoSEQ multiplex PCR; the TCRdb copy retains only in-frame clones and omits some. This table holds approximately 130,000 clones, 80% found once. The sample taken for sequencing was PBMCs. The receptor source for this set is a woman aged 40 to 55 in good health and CMV-seronegative.

The CDR3 loop reads CASSGGSEAFF. The DNA of the CDR3 is TGTGCCAGCAGCGGCGGGAGTGAAGCTTTCTTT. The chain carries TRBV5-6 and TRBJ1-1, with D unresolved. In germline, CDR1 is SGHDT, CDR2 YYEEEE. This CDR3 has 11 amino acids. Trimming removed 4 bases from V and 7 bases from J, with 8 bases in between.

This chain uses TRBV6-6 with TRBJ2-2, with 10 bases aligning to TRBD1. CDR3 length: 15 amino acids. V lost 7 bases, J lost 7 bases, and 9 bases stayed unmatched. Germline V gives CDR1 MNHNY, CDR2 SVGAGI (reference sequence). As DNA, the CDR3 is TGTGCCAGCATGGACCGGACAGGGGGTTTCGGGGAGCTGTTTTTT. Translated: CASMDRTGGFGELFF.

This chain links TRBV5-1 with TRBJ2-3; 8 nucleotides match TRBD2. CDR1 SGHRS and CDR2 YFSETQ come from the germline V gene. V was pared by 3 bases and J by 6 bases, with 9 bases of the junction left unmatched. This CDR3 is built from 15 residues. CDR3 amino acids: CASSSSPGGPDTQYF. In nucleotides, the CDR3 is TGCGCCAGCAGCTCGTCACCGGGAGGGCCCGATACGCAGTATTTT.

The chain uses TRBV4-1 and TRBJ2-3, with D tentatively TRBD2 (5 bases). CDR1 and CDR2 from the germline V gene are MGHRA and YSYEKL. The CDR3 runs 19 residues. Between the trimmed V and J ends, which lost 0 bases and 1 base, there was a span of 20 bases. CDR3 region: CASSQELWQDSLRTDTQYF. DNA for the CDR3: TGCGCCAGCAGCCAAGAACTATGGCAGGACTCCCTTCGCACAGATACGCAGTATTTT.

The chain carries TRBV9 and TRBJ1-2, with D possibly being TRBD1 (6 bases). Looked up from germline, CDR1 is SGDLS and CDR2 is YYNGEE. The V end lost 3 bases, the J end lost 8 bases, and 17 bases lay between the germline ends. This CDR3 is 14 amino acids long. The CDR3: CASSAGVAGEGYTF. The CDR3 bases are TGTGCCAGCAGCGCCGGGGTAGCAGGGGAAGGCTACACCTTC. The variable domain in full, completed from reference TRBV9 and TRBJ1-2, reads DSGVTQTPKHLITATGQRVTLRCSPRSGDLSVYWYQQSLDQGLQFLIQYYNGEERAKGNILERFSAQQFPDLHSELNLSSLELGDSALYFCASSAGVAGEGYTFGSGTRLTVV.

This chain connects TRBV7-6 to TRBJ2-1; 10 nucleotides match TRBD2. CDR1 is SGHVS, CDR2 FNYEAQ, per germline. V gave up 1 base and J gave up 7 bases; unmatched junction bases: 7. The CDR3 totals 16 residues. CDR3 region: CASSLEAGGHRNEQFF. For the CDR3, the DNA is TGTGCCAGCAGCTTAGAAGCGGGAGGGCACAGGAATGAGCAGTTCTTC. The variable domain in full, completed from reference TRBV7-6 and TRBJ2-1, reads GAGVSQSPRYKVTKRGQDVALRCDPISGHVSLYWYRQALGQGPEFLTYFNYEAQQDKSGLPNDRFSAERPEGSISTLTIQRTEQRDSAMYRCASSLEAGGHRNEQFFGPGTRLTVL.

The V gene is TRBV7-2, the J gene TRBJ2-1; 8 bases align to TRBD2. Germline loops: CDR1 SGHTA, CDR2 FQGNSA. Losses at the gene ends were 1 base for V and 0 bases for J; bases not matched to a gene: 11. The CDR3 has 19 residues. For the CDR3, the DNA is TGTGCCAGCAGCTTAGTCGCGGGAGGAGCGGGTAACTCCTACAATGAGCAGTTCTTC. This codes for CASSLVAGGAGNSYNEQFF.

This clone was seen a few times. The V and J genes are TRBV5-1 and TRBJ2-7, with 10 nucleotides matching TRBD1. Losses at the gene ends were 3 bases for V and 2 bases for J; bases not matched to a gene: 5. This CDR3 has 15 amino acids. Germline CDR1 is SGHRS and CDR2 is YFSETQ. The CDR3 bases are TGCGCCAGCAGCTCGACAGGGGGCTTCACCTACGAGCAGTACTTC. It is translated as CASSSTGGFTYEQYF.

This clone was detected a few times. This chain links TRBV2 with TRBJ1-6, with 7 bases aligning to TRBD1. The CDR3 is 13 amino acids. V shed 8 bases, J shed 10 bases, and the junction held 8 bases outside the gene matches. Germline CDR1 SNHLY, CDR2 FYNNEI. In DNA, the CDR3 is TGTGCCAGCCTTATTACAGGGGACTCACCCCTCCACTTT. It specifies CASLITGDSPLHF. The full variable domain, rest sourced from reference TRBV2 and TRBJ1-6, is EPEVTQTPSHQVTQMGQEVILRCVPISNHLYFYWYRQILGQKVEFLVSFYNNEISEKSEIFDDQFSVERPDGSNFTLKIRSTKLEDSAMYFCASLITGDSPLHFGNGTRLTVT.

V usage is TRBV2 and J usage is TRBJ2-2, with D possibly being TRBD1 (6 bases). In germline, CDR1 is SNHLY, CDR2 FYNNEI. The V and J ends lost 6 bases and 16 bases respectively, with 18 bases between them. CDR3 length equals 12 residues. CDR3 DNA sequence: TGTGCCAGCAGCTCGGGACAAGCGAACGGGTTTTTT. Residues: CASSSGQANGFF.

The genes are TRBV7-9 and TRBJ1-5; no definite D call. Trimming cost V 0 bases and J 3 bases, with 3 bases left between them. From germline, CDR1 is SEHNR and CDR2 FQNEAQ (reference sequence). This CDR3 contains 13 residues. CDR3 in DNA: TGTGCCAGCAGCTTAGCCTACAATCAGCCCCAGCATTTT. Translated: CASSLAYNQPQHF.

The chain links TRBV7-9 to TRBJ2-1; TRBD2 might be the D (7 bases). Germline V gene sequence: CDR1 SEHNR, CDR2 FQNEAQ (reference sequence). Between the trimmed V and J ends, which lost 6 bases and 4 bases, there was a span of 16 bases. The CDR3 spans 15 residues. The CDR3 DNA reads TGTGCCAGCAGGTCTAGGGGGGGCTTGTACAATGAGCAGTTCTTC. It specifies CASRSRGGLYNEQFF.